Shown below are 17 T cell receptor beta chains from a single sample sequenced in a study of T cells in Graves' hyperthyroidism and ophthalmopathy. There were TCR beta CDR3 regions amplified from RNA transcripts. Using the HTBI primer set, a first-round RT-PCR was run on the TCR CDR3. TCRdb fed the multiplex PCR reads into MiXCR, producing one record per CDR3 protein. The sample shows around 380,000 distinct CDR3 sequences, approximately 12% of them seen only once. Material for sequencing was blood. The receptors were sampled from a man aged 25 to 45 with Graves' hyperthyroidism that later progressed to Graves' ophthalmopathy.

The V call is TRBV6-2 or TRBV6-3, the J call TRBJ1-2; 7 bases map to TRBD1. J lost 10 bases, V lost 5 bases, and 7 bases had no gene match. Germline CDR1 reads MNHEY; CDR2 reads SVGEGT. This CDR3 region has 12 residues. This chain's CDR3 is CASSPRQGLYTF. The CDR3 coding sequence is TGTGCCAGCAGTCCACGACAGGGTCTCTACACCTTC.

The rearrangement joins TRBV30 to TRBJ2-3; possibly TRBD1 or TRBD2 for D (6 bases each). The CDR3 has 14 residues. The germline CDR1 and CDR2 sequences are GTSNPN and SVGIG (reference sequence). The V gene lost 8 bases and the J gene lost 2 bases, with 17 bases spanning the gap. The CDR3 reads CAHMRGANTDTQYF. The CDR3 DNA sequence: TGTGCCCACATGAGGGGGGCCAACACAGATACGCAGTATTTT.

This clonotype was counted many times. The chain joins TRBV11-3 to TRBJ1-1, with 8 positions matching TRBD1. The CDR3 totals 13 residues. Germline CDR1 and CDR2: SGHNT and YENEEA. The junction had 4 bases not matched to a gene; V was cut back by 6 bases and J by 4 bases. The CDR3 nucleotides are TGTGCCAGCAGGACAGGGGATATCACTGAAGCTTTCTTT. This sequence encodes CASRTGDITEAFF.

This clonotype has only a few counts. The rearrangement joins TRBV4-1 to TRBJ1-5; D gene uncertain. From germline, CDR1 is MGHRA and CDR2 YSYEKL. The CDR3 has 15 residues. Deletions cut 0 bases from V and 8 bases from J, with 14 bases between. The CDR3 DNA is TGCGCCAGCAGCCAAGACGCGTCAGACCTCAAGCCCCAGCATTTT. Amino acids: CASSQDASDLKPQHF.

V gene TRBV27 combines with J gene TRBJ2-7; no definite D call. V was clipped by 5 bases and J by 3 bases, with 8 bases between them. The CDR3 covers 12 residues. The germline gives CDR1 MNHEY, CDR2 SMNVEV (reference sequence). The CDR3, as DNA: TGTGCCAGCAGTCCGAACCTCTACGAGCAGTACTTC. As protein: CASSPNLYEQYF.

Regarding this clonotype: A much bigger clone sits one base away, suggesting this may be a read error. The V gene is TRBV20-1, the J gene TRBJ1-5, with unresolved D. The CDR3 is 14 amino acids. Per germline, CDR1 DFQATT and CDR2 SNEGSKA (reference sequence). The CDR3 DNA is TGCAGTGCTAGGGGAGTGGCGGGTGCTCAGCCCCATCATTTT. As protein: CSARGVAGAQPHHF.

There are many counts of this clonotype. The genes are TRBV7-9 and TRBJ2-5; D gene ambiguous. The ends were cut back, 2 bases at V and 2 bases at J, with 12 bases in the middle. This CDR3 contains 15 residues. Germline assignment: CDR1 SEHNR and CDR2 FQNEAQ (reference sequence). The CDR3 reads CASSLSTQRQETQYF. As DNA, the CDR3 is TGTGCCAGCAGCTTATCGACCCAGAGGCAAGAGACCCAGTACTTC.

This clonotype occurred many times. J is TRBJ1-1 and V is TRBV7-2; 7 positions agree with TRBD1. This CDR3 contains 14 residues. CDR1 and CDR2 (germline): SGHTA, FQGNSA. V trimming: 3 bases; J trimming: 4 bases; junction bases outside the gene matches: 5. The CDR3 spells CASSFRQGGTEAFF. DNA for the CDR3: TGTGCCAGCAGCTTCCGACAGGGTGGCACTGAAGCTTTCTTT.

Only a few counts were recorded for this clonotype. As DNA, the CDR3 is TGTGCCAGCAGCTTAGACCTGGGACCAGGAAACACCATATATTTT. It specifies CASSLDLGPGNTIYF. The chain uses TRBV11-2 and TRBJ1-3; tentatively, D is TRBD1 (5 bases). The CDR3 length is 15 residues. CDR1 and CDR2 from the germline V gene are SGHAT and FQNNGV. Deletions cut 0 bases from V and 4 bases from J, with 10 bases between.

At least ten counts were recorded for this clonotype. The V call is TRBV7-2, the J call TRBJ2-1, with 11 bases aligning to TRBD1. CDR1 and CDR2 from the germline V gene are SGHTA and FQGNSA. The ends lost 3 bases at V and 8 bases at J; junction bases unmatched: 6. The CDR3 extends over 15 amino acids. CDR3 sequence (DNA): TGTGCCAGCAGCTTCATCCCGGACAGGGGGCATGAGCAGTTCTTC. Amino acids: CASSFIPDRGHEQFF.

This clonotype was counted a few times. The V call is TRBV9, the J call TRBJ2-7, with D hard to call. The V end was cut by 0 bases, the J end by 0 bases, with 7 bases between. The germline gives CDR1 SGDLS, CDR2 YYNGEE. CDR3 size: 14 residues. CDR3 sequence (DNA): TGTGCCAGCAGCGTAGCTTTTAGCTCCTACGAGCAGTACTTC. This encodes CASSVAFSSYEQYF.

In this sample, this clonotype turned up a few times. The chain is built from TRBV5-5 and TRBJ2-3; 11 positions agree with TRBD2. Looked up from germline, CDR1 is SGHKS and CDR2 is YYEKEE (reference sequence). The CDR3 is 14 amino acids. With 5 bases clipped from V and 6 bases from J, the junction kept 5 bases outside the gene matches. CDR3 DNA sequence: TGTGCCAGCAGACTTAGCGGGGGGGCGGATACGCAGTATTTT. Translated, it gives CASRLSGGADTQYF. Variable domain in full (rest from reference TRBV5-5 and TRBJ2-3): DAGVTQSPTHLIKTRGQQVTLRCSPISGHKSVSWYQQVLGQGPQFIFQYYEKEERGRGNFPDRFSARQFPNYSSELNVNALLLGDSALYLCASRLSGGADTQYFGPGTRLTVL.

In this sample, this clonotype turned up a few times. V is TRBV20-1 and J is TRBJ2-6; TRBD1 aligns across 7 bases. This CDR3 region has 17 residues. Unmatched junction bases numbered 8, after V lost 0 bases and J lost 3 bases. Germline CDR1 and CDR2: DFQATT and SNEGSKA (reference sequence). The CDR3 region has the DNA TGCAGTGCTAGAGACGCGACAGGGAGACGTGGGGCCAACGTCCTGACTTTC. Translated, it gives CSARDATGRRGANVLTF.

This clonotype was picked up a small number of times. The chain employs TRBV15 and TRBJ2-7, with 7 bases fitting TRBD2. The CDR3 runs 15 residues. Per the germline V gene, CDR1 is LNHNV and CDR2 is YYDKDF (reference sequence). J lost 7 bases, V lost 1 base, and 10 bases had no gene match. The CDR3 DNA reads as TGTGCCACCAGCAGAGGCGGGGGAGCGATATGGGAGCAGTACTTC. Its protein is CATSRGGGAIWEQYF.

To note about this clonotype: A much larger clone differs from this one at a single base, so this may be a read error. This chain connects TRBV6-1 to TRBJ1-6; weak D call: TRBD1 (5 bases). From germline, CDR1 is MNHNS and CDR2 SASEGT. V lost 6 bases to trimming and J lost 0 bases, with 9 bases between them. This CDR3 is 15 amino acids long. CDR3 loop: CASRPGSSYNSPLHF. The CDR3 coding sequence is TGTGCCAGCAGGCCAGGGAGCTCCTATAATTCACCCCTCCACTTT.

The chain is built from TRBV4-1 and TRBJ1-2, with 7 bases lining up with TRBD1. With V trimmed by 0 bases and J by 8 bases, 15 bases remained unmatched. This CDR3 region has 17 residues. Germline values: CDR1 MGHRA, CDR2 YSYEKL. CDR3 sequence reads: CASSQDLKGAGRQGYTF. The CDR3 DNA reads TGCGCCAGCAGCCAAGATCTGAAGGGGGCAGGGCGACAAGGCTACACCTTC.

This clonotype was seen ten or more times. The CDR3 spells CAWNVRTPRANEQFF. The CDR3 DNA sequence: TGTGCCTGGAACGTAAGGACCCCCAGGGCAAATGAGCAGTTCTTC. The rearrangement links TRBV30 to TRBJ2-1; TRBD1 might be the D (5 bases). This CDR3 spans 15 amino acids. Trimming left V 4 bases short and J 7 bases short, with 20 bases between. CDR1 and CDR2 from the germline V gene are GTSNPN and SVGIG (reference sequence).